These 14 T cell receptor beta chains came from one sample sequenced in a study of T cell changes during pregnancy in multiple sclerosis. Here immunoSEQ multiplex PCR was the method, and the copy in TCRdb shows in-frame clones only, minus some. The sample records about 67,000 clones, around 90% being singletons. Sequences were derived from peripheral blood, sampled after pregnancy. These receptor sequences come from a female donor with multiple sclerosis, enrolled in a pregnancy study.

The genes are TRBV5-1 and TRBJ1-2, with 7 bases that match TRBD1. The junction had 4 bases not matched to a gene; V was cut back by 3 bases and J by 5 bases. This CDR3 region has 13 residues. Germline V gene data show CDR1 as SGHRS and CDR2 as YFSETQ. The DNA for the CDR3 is TGCGCCAGCAGCTGGGACAGCTTTTATGGCTACACCTTC. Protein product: CASSWDSFYGYTF.

The CDR3 region is CASRRENTQYF. Written as DNA, the CDR3 is TGTGCCAGCAGAAGGGAGAACACGCAGTATTTT. This sequence joins TRBV27 and TRBJ2-3, with D possibly TRBD2 on 5 matching bases. Germline V lookup: CDR1 MNHEY, CDR2 SMNVEV (reference sequence). The length of the CDR3 is 11 residues. Trimming cost V 6 bases and J 9 bases, with 10 bases left between them.

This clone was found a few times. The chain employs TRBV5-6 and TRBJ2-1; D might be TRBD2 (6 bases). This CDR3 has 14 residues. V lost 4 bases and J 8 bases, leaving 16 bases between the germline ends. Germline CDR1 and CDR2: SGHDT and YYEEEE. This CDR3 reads CASSGGNTMDEQFF. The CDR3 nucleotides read TGTGCCAGCAGCGGGGGGAACACCATGGATGAGCAGTTCTTC.

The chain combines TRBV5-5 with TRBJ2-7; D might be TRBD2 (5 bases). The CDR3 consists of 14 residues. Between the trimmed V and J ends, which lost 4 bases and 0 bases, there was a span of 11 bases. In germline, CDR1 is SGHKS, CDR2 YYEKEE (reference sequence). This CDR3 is CASSRQRYSYEQYF. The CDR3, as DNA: TGTGCCAGCAGCCGCCAGCGGTACTCCTACGAGCAGTACTTC.

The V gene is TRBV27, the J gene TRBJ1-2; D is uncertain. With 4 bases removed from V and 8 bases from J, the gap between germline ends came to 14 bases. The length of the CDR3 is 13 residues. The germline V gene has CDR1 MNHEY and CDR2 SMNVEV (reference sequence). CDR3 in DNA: TGTGCCAGCAGTTCCCCGGCAGGAGGAGGCTACACCTTC. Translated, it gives CASSSPAGGGYTF.

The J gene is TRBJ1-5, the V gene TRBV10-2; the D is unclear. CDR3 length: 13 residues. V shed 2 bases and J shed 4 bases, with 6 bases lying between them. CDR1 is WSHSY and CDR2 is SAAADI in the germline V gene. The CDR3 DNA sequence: TGCGCCAGCAGTGAGGGGCTAAATCAGCCCCAGCATTTT. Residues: CASSEGLNQPQHF.

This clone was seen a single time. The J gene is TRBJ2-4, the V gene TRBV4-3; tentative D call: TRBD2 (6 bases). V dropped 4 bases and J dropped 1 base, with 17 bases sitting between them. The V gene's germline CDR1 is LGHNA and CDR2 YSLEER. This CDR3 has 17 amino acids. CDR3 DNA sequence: TGCGCCAGCAGCCCGGGTGGGGGGACGATTGCCAAAAACATTCAGTACTTC. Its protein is CASSPGGGTIAKNIQYF.

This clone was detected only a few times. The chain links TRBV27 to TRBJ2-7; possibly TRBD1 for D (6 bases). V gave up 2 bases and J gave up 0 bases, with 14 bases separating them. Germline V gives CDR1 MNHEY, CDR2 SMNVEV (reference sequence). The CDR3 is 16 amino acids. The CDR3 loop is CASSLTGRGSSYEQYF. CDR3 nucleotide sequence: TGTGCCAGCAGTTTAACCGGCAGGGGAAGCTCCTACGAGCAGTACTTC.

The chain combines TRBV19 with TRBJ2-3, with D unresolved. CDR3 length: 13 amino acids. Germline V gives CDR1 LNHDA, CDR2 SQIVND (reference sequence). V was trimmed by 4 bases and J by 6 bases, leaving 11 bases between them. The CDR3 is CASSRSGADTQYF. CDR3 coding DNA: TGTGCCAGTAGTAGGTCGGGTGCTGATACGCAGTATTTT.

The CDR3 loop reads CASSLSPDSSTDTQYF. DNA of the CDR3: TGTGCCAGCAGCTTATCACCGGACAGTAGCACAGATACGCAGTATTTT. The chain recombines TRBV7-9 with TRBJ2-3; perhaps TRBD1 as D (6 bases). The CDR3 runs 16 residues. Trimming cost V 2 bases and J 0 bases, with 12 bases left between them. Germline V lookup: CDR1 SEHNR, CDR2 FQNEAQ (reference sequence).

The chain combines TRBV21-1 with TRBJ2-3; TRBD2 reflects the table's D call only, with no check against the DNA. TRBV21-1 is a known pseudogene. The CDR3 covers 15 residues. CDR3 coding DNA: TGTGCCAGCAGCACCGGGAGAGGGGGCACAGATACGCAGTATTTT. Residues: CASSTGRGGTDTQYF.

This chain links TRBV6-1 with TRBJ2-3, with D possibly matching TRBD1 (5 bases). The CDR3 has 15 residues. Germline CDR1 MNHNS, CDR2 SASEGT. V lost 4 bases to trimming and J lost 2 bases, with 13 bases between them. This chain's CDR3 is CASSGRQGNTDTQYF. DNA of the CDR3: TGTGCCAGCAGTGGGCGGCAGGGCAACACAGATACGCAGTATTTT.

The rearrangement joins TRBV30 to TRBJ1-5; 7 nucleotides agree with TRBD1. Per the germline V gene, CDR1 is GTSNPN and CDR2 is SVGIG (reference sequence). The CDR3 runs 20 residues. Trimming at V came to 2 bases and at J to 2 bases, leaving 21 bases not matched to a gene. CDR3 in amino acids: CAWSHKGTETFRMRNQPQHF. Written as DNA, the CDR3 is TGTGCCTGGAGTCATAAGGGGACAGAAACCTTTCGGATGCGCAATCAGCCCCAGCATTTT.

CDR3 coding DNA: TGCGCCAGCAGGCAACAGGTGGACACTGAAGCTTTCTTT. Protein sequence: CASRQQVDTEAFF. V usage is TRBV10-1 and J usage is TRBJ1-1, with D perhaps TRBD1 (5 bases). CDR3 length: 13 amino acids. In germline, CDR1 is WNHNN, CDR2 SYGVQD (reference sequence). V lost 6 bases to trimming and J lost 3 bases, with 11 bases between them.